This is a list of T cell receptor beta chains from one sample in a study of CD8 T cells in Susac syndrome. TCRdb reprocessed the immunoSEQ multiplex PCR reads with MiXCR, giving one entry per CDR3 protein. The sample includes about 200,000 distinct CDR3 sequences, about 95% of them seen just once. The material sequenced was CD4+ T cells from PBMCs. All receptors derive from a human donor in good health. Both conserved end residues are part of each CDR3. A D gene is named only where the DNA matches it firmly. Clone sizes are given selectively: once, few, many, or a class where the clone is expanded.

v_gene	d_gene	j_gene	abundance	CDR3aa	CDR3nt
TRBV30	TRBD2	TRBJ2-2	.	CAWSRTSAPTGELFF	TGTGCCTGGAGTAGGACTAGCGCTCCGACCGGGGAGCTGTTTTTT
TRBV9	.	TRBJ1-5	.	CASSVGDGVSNQPQHF	TGTGCCAGCAGCGTAGGAGACGGGGTCAGCAATCAGCCCCAGCATTTT
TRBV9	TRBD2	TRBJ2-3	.	CASSEGLVGHTQYF	TGTGCCAGCAGCGAGGGACTAGTCGGTCATACGCAGTATTTT
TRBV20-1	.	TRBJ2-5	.	CSAREGGVGETQYF	TGCAGTGCTAGAGAGGGGGGAGTGGGAGAGACCCAGTACTTC
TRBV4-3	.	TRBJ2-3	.	CASSQVAGAQGTDTQYF	TGCGCCAGCAGCCAAGTGGCGGGGGCCCAGGGGACAGATACGCAGTATTTT
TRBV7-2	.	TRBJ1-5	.	CASSLVGGINQPQHF	TGTGCCAGCAGCTTAGTAGGCGGGATTAATCAGCCCCAGCATTTT
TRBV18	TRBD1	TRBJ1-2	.	CASSRVGTGYGYTF	TGTGCCAGCTCACGAGTGGGGACAGGCTATGGCTACACCTTC
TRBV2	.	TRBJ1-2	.	CASSYHYGYTF	TGTGCCAGCAGTTACCACTATGGCTACACCTTC
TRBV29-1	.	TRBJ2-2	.	CSVVIGPGELFF	TGCAGCGTTGTTATTGGGCCCGGGGAGCTGTTTTTT
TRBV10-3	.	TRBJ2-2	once	CAIRGENPGELFF	TGTGCCATCAGGGGGGAGAACCCCGGGGAGCTGTTTTTT
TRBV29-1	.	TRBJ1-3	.	CSAPCRGYGNTIYF	TGCAGCGCCCCTTGCAGGGGCTATGGAAACACCATATATTTT
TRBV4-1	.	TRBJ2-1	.	CASSQDWFGGLSQFF	TGCGCCAGCAGCCAAGATTGGTTCGGCGGACTGTCGCAGTTCTTC
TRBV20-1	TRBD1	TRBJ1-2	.	CSARAQTGFGYTF	TGCAGTGCTAGAGCCCAGACAGGGTTTGGCTACACCTTC
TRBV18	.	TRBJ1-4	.	CASSPNVQGNEKLFF	TGTGCCAGCTCACCTAACGTCCAGGGGAATGAAAAACTGTTTTTT
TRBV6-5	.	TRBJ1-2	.	CASTANRLWGYTF	TGTGCCAGCACCGCAAACAGACTATGGGGCTACACCTTC
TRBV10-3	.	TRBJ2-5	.	CAISESISETQYF	TGTGCCATCAGTGAGTCCATTTCCGAGACCCAGTACTTC
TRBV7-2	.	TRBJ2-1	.	CASSLAMSEQFF	TGTGCCAGCAGCTTAGCGATGAGTGAGCAGTTCTTC
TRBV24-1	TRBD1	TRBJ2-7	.	CATSDPAGTADYEQYF	TGTGCCACCAGTGATCCCGCCGGGACAGCGGATTACGAGCAGTACTTC
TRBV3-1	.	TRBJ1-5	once	CASSQALNQPQHF	TGTGCCAGCAGCCAAGCCCTCAATCAGCCCCAGCATTTT
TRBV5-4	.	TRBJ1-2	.	CASSYSTGTLFGYGYTF	TGTGCCAGCAGCTATAGCACCGGGACACTATTCGGCTATGGCTACACCTTC
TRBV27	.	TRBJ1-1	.	CASSPTRVNTEAFF	TGTGCCAGCAGTCCTACCCGGGTGAACACTGAAGCTTTCTTT
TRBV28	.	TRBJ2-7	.	CASRRGVYEQYF	TGTGCCAGCCGGAGGGGGGTCTACGAGCAGTACTTC
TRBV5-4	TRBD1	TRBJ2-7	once	CASKLNGGTGAYEQYF	TGTGCCAGCAAGCTGAACGGCGGGACAGGAGCCTACGAGCAGTACTTC
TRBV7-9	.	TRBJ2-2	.	CASSPGLGRENTGELFF	TGTGCCAGCAGCCCCGGGCTTGGGCGGGAGAACACCGGGGAGCTGTTTTTT
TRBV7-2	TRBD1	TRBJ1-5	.	CASSPTGGRHQPQHF	TGTGCCAGCAGCCCTACAGGGGGGCGGCATCAGCCCCAGCATTTT
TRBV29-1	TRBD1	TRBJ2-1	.	CSVAPTGGAGEQFF	TGCAGCGTTGCTCCGACAGGGGGGGCGGGTGAGCAGTTCTTC
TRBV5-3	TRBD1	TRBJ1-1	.	CASSLTQGGTEAFF	TGTGCCAGCAGCTTGACGCAGGGGGGCACTGAAGCTTTCTTT
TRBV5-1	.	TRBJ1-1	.	CASSLVTGQNTEAFF	TGCGCCAGCAGCTTGGTAACGGGACAGAACACTGAAGCTTTCTTT
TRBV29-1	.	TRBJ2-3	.	CSVEAPRSRGSSTDTQYF	TGCAGCGTTGAAGCCCCACGGTCTCGGGGGAGTAGCACAGATACGCAGTATTTT
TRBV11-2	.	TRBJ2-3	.	CASSFDGTDTQYF	TGTGCCAGCAGCTTTGACGGCACAGATACGCAGTATTTT
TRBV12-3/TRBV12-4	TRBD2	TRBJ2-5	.	CASSLRSGDNQETQYF	TGTGCCAGCAGTTTACGTAGCGGGGATAACCAAGAGACCCAGTACTTC
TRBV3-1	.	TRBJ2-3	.	CASSRSGPPGLYAQYF	TGTGCCAGCAGCCGTTCAGGGCCTCCGGGCCTATACGCGCAGTATTTT
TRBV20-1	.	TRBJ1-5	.	CSARVSLWTASNQPQHF	TGCAGTGCTAGAGTCTCTCTCTGGACAGCTAGCAATCAGCCCCAGCATTTT
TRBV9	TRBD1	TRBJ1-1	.	CASTGQLGAEAFF	TGTGCCAGCACGGGACAGCTAGGGGCTGAAGCTTTCTTT
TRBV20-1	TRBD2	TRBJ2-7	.	CSAPSGGSGYEQYF	TGCAGTGCTCCTAGCGGGGGTTCGGGCTACGAGCAGTACTTC
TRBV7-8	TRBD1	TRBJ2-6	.	CASSLGQAGANVLTF	TGTGCCAGCAGCCTTGGACAGGCCGGGGCCAACGTCCTGACTTTC
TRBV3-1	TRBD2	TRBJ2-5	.	CASGTSGTQETQYF	TGTGCCAGCGGAACTAGCGGGACTCAAGAGACCCAGTACTTC
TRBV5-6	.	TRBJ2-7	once	CASKLQGPGHGPYEQYF	TGTGCCAGTAAGCTTCAAGGACCAGGACACGGGCCCTACGAGCAGTACTTC
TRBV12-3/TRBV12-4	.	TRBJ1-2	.	CASSFSANYGYTF	TGTGCCAGCAGTTTCTCAGCTAACTATGGCTACACCTTC
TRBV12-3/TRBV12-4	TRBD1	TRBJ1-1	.	CASSLASGQGVAFF	TGTGCCAGCAGTTTAGCTTCGGGACAGGGGGTCGCTTTCTTT
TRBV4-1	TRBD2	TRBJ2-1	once	CASSHVYSGRNNEQFF	TGCGCCAGCAGCCACGTTTATAGCGGGAGAAACAATGAGCAGTTCTTC